This T cell receptor (beta chain) emerged from a study of shared clonotypes between healthy human individuals. Study summary: Researchers drew samples from two women and a few men aged 18 to 49. Points from the study as a whole: All-four-donor shared clonotypes had higher generation probabilities than non-shared clonotypes did.

As for this clone: Antigen unknown.

Study donors comprised healthy, HIV-negative adults devoid of recent acute infection or vaccination. Several immunoSEQ plates held equal portions of the genomic DNA taken from each subset. Sequenced by immunoSEQ multiplex PCR; TCRdb stores in-frame clones only, minus some. Among approximately 2.3 million clones, 80% to 95% were seen once, and the ten largest hold 0.39%. The V gene's germline CDR1 is MNHEY and CDR2 SVGAGI. V lost 5 bases and J lost 9; bases outside the gene matches: 11. This CDR3 comprises 15 residues. V and J are TRBV6-5 and TRBJ2-1; 9 positions agree with TRBD2. The sequenced sample was naive CD4+ T cells from PBMCs. Specified subset: CD45RA+ positively selected. The clonotype comes from a man aged 18 to 30 in good health. Some clones in this sample may be carry-over from other donors' samples. In DNA, the CDR3 is TGTGCCAGCAGTCAACCGGGACTAGCAAGGGGTGAGCAGTTCTTC. Protein sequence: CASSQPGLARGEQFF.